Listed here are 28 T cell receptor beta chains from one sample, sequenced in a study of beta chain features in type 1 diabetes (dated by TCRdb to the late 2010s). Their cognate antigens are unknown. The library came from the immunoSEQ multiplex PCR assay. All of the isolated RNA was reverse transcribed with the High Capacity cDNA Reverse Transcription Kit, so expressed TCRB transcripts were sequenced. This is the immuneACCESS table as TCRdb keeps it, with only in-frame sequences that have V and J called. A part of the clones is gone; compared with another copy, unresolved V genes explain less than half, and the rest is unexplained. In all, the sample holds about 700,000 clones, and around an eighth of those were seen once. The ten largest clones capture about 0.02% of the sample. What the authors observed across the whole study: In all four CD4+ subsets, TCRB CDR3 length was moderately but significantly shorter in type 1 diabetes patients.

The sequenced sample was naive CD4+ T cells from blood. In light of the paper, this sample's cell subset or site label describes: true naive CD4+ T cells. The receptors stem from a man between 18 and 29 years old with type 1 diabetes.

The chain links TRBV6-5 to TRBJ1-1; the D is unclear. This CDR3 region has 11 residues. The germline V and J ends were trimmed by 6 bases and 8 bases, with 10 bases remaining between them. CDR1 and CDR2 (germline): MNHEY, SVGAGI. CDR3 in amino acids: CASSQNFEAFF. CDR3 bases: TGTGCCAGCAGCCAAAACTTCGAAGCTTTCTTT.

The table lists this clone with a few counts. The genes are TRBV5-4 and TRBJ2-3; TRBD1 agrees at 10 bases. The CDR3 loop spans 18 amino acids. With V trimmed by 0 bases and J by 2 bases, 9 bases remained unmatched. Germline V lookup: CDR1 SGHNT, CDR2 YYREEE (reference sequence). CDR3 DNA sequence: TGTGCCAGCAGCTTGGCGCCTCCGGGACAGGGGCTCACAGATACGCAGTATTTT. This translates into CASSLAPPGQGLTDTQYF.

This clone was seen more than once but under ten times. The J gene is TRBJ1-2, the V gene TRBV7-2; weak D call: TRBD1 (5 bases). This CDR3 is 16 amino acids long. The V gene's germline CDR1 is SGHTA and CDR2 FQGNSA. The V end lost 5 bases, the J end lost 7 bases, and 23 bases lay between the germline ends. CDR3 protein: CASSPTRGARLGGYTF. The DNA for the CDR3 is TGTGCCAGCAGCCCAACAAGAGGGGCGCGGCTGGGTGGCTACACCTTC.

This clone was observed a few times. The chain recombines TRBV5-1 with TRBJ2-3, with 8 bases aligning to TRBD1. This CDR3 spans 13 amino acids. The J segment lost 4 bases and the V segment lost 4 bases, leaving 2 bases of the junction unmatched. Per germline, CDR1 SGHRS and CDR2 YFSETQ. The CDR3 spells CASSADRADTQYF. The CDR3 coding sequence is TGCGCCAGCAGCGCGGACAGGGCAGATACGCAGTATTTT.

In this sample, this clone turned up a few times. The chain employs TRBV7-3 and TRBJ2-5, with 8 positions matching TRBD2. Trimming cost V 5 bases and J 5 bases; bases outside gene matches: 10. The CDR3 is made up of 15 amino acids. CDR1 is SGHTA, CDR2 FQGTGA, per germline. The CDR3 region has the DNA TGTGCCAGCAGCCCAGTAGCGGGGCCAGGGGAGACCCAGTACTTC. Protein product: CASSPVAGPGETQYF.

This chain connects TRBV6-5 to TRBJ2-5; possible D gene TRBD2, 5 bases. The CDR3 extends over 15 amino acids. Looked up from germline, CDR1 is MNHEY and CDR2 is SVGAGI. V shed 2 bases and J shed 2 bases, with 12 bases lying between them. The CDR3 is CASSYGEPRQETQYF. The CDR3 bases are TGTGCCAGCAGTTACGGGGAGCCTAGGCAAGAGACCCAGTACTTC.

In its sample, this clone was seen a few times. The chain uses TRBV6-1 and TRBJ2-5; 11 nucleotides line up with TRBD2. After removal of 0 bases from V and 5 bases from J, the junction contained 5 bases not matched to a gene. Germline-derived CDR1 and CDR2 are MNHNS and SASEGT. The CDR3 sequence is 16 residues long. The CDR3 loop is CASSEAGSGGAETQYF. The CDR3 DNA sequence: TGTGCCAGCAGTGAAGCGGGTAGCGGGGGGGCGGAGACCCAGTACTTC.

The gene calls are TRBV6-5 and TRBJ1-1; D gene uncertain. Germline V gene lookup returns CDR1 MNHEY and CDR2 SVGAGI. The CDR3 consists of 14 residues. V lost 4 bases to trimming and J lost 2 bases, with 11 bases between them. CDR3 loop: CASSLGGSNTEAFF. CDR3 nucleotides: TGTGCCAGCAGTTTGGGAGGGAGTAACACTGAAGCTTTCTTT.

This clone appeared a few times. This specimen includes other DNA sequences encoding the same CDR3. The chain carries TRBV19 and TRBJ1-2, with no clear D. CDR1 and CDR2 (germline): LNHDA, SQIVND (reference sequence). The CDR3 runs 11 residues. V gave up 5 bases and J gave up 8 bases, with 9 bases separating them. The chain's CDR3 is CASSRGHGYTF. In DNA, the CDR3 is TGTGCCAGTAGTCGAGGGCACGGCTACACCTTC. Full variable domain (missing parts from reference TRBV19 and TRBJ1-2): DGGITQSPKYLFRKEGQNVTLSCEQNLNHDAMYWYRQDPGQGLRLIYYSQIVNDFQKGDIAEGYSVSREKKESFPLTVTSAQKNPTAFYLCASSRGHGYTFGSGTRLTVV.

The V gene is TRBV27, the J gene TRBJ1-1; D gene uncertain. Trimming took off 2 bases at V and 6 bases at J, with 16 bases between the two ends. Germline V lookup: CDR1 MNHEY, CDR2 SMNVEV (reference sequence). This CDR3 is built from 15 residues. CDR3 amino acids: CASSLVAGLGAEAFF. The DNA for the CDR3 is TGTGCCAGCAGTTTAGTTGCAGGCCTAGGCGCTGAAGCTTTCTTT.

Note on this clone: This same CDR3 is encoded by further DNA sequences in the sample. The chain recombines TRBV29-1 with TRBJ1-3; D is unresolved. V gave up 6 bases and J gave up 0 bases, with 6 bases separating them. CDR1 and CDR2 (germline): SQVTM, ANQGSEA. This CDR3 is built from 12 residues. CDR3 in DNA: TGCAGCGTACAAAGCTCTGGAAACACCATATATTTT. Its protein is CSVQSSGNTIYF.

J is TRBJ2-7 and V is TRBV5-1, with 7 positions matching TRBD1. The CDR3 is made up of 13 amino acids. CDR1 is SGHRS, CDR2 YFSETQ, per germline. Trimming cost V 0 bases and J 6 bases; bases outside gene matches: 3. CDR3 sequence reads: CASSLADRAEQYF. The CDR3 DNA sequence: TGCGCCAGCAGCTTGGCCGACAGGGCCGAGCAGTACTTC.

V usage is TRBV5-1 and J usage is TRBJ2-7; D possibly corresponds to TRBD1 (5 bases). The V and J ends lost 2 bases and 3 bases respectively, with 12 bases between them. Germline-derived CDR1 and CDR2 are SGHRS and YFSETQ. The CDR3 consists of 14 residues. This CDR3 reads CASSFQWQGYEQYF. The CDR3 DNA follows: TGCGCCAGCAGCTTCCAATGGCAGGGCTACGAGCAGTACTTC.

This clone was counted between two and nine times. The chain uses TRBV13 and TRBJ2-5, with 7 nucleotides matching TRBD1. Per germline, CDR1 PRHDT and CDR2 FYEKMQ (reference sequence). V gave up 5 bases and J gave up 3 bases; unmatched junction bases: 12. This CDR3 spans 16 amino acids. This chain's CDR3 is CASSLRTGDQKETQYF. In DNA, the CDR3 is TGTGCCAGCAGCCTCCGGACAGGAGACCAAAAAGAGACCCAGTACTTC.

This chain joins TRBV6-5 and TRBJ1-1; 9 nucleotides align to TRBD1. The CDR3 is 15 amino acids. With V trimmed by 2 bases and J by 1 base, 2 bases remained unmatched. Germline values: CDR1 MNHEY, CDR2 SVGAGI. CDR3 amino acids: CASSYMDRGNTEAFF. The CDR3 DNA sequence: TGTGCCAGCAGTTACATGGACAGGGGGAACACTGAAGCTTTCTTT.

The rearrangement links TRBV7-9 to TRBJ1-1; TRBD1 is a possible D gene (6 bases). V gave up 7 bases and J gave up 1 base, with 10 bases separating them. The length of the CDR3 is 13 residues. CDR1 and CDR2 from the germline V gene are SEHNR and FQNEAQ (reference sequence). Here the CDR3 reads CASTPQGNTEAFF. CDR3 DNA: TGTGCCAGCACCCCACAGGGGAACACTGAAGCTTTCTTT. Filled out from reference TRBV7-9 and TRBJ1-1, the complete variable domain reads DTGVSQNPRHKITKRGQNVTFRCDPISEHNRLYWYRQTLGQGPEFLTYFQNEAQLEKSRLLSDRFSAERPKGSFSTLEIQRTEQGDSAMYLCASTPQGNTEAFFGQGTRLTVV.

This clone was seen a few times. This rearrangement joins TRBV7-2 to TRBJ1-2; D unclear. The CDR3 is 15 amino acids. The germline V gene has CDR1 SGHTA and CDR2 FQGNSA. V was clipped by 5 bases and J by 2 bases, with 15 bases between them. The CDR3 nucleotides read TGTGCCAGCAGCCCGGACGGGGAAATAAACTATGGCTACACCTTC. This codes for CASSPDGEINYGYTF.

The genes are TRBV4-1 and TRBJ1-6, with D unresolved. The CDR3 consists of 15 residues. Trimming removed 0 bases at V and 13 bases at J, with 16 bases between. The V gene's germline CDR1 is MGHRA and CDR2 YSYEKL. The CDR3 sequence is CASSQDPERTRPLHF. The DNA for the CDR3 is TGCGCCAGCAGCCAAGATCCGGAGCGAACCCGCCCCCTCCACTTT.

A few counts support this clone. The chain employs TRBV27 and TRBJ1-1; perhaps TRBD1 as D (5 bases). Trimming stripped 8 bases from V and 11 bases from J, with 21 bases between. There are 13 residues in the CDR3. Germline CDR1 and CDR2: MNHEY and SMNVEV (reference sequence). CDR3 DNA sequence: TGTGCCAGCGCAACTTCGAACCAGGGTTGGGCTTTCTTT. Translated: CASATSNQGWAFF.

The chain has TRBV2 and TRBJ2-1; D call uncertain. Germline assignment: CDR1 SNHLY and CDR2 FYNNEI. This CDR3 has 11 residues. The V end was cut by 1 base, the J end by 8 bases, with 3 bases between. CDR3 bases: TGTGCCAGCAGTGAAGTCTATGAGCAGTTCTTC. Translating gives CASSEVYEQFF.

This clone has only a few counts. The gene calls are TRBV9 and TRBJ2-7, with D perhaps matching TRBD2 (5 bases). V lost 4 bases to trimming and J lost 7 bases, with 15 bases between them. Germline V gene lookup returns CDR1 SGDLS and CDR2 YYNGEE. The CDR3 covers 13 residues. This chain's CDR3 is CASSLSGTGEQYF. The CDR3 DNA reads as TGTGCCAGCAGCCTGTCAGGAACGGGGGAGCAGTACTTC.

The chain's CDR3 is CASSPPGVAGAYNEQFF. As DNA, the CDR3 is TGTGCCAGCAGCCCTCCGGGGGTAGCGGGGGCCTACAATGAGCAGTTCTTC. V and J are TRBV5-6 and TRBJ2-1, with 9 bases matching TRBD2. The J segment lost 2 bases and the V segment lost 4 bases, leaving 10 bases of the junction unmatched. Germline V gene sequence: CDR1 SGHDT, CDR2 YYEEEE. The CDR3 totals 17 residues.

This clone was counted between two and nine times. This rearrangement joins TRBV2 to TRBJ2-2; D gene unclear. The germline V and J ends were trimmed by 7 bases and 3 bases, with 21 bases remaining between them. From germline, CDR1 is SNHLY and CDR2 FYNNEI. The CDR3 has 17 amino acids. CDR3 region: CASTDPAWGRDTGELFF. Here the CDR3 DNA reads TGTGCCAGCACCGACCCCGCATGGGGTAGGGACACCGGGGAGCTGTTTTTT.

V gene TRBV5-1 combines with J gene TRBJ2-3, with unresolved D. This CDR3 contains 14 residues. Trimming took off 5 bases at V and 0 bases at J, with 10 bases between the two ends. The germline gives CDR1 SGHRS, CDR2 YFSETQ. The CDR3: CASSTAHSTDTQYF. In nucleotides, the CDR3 is TGCGCCAGCAGTACGGCTCACAGCACAGATACGCAGTATTTT.

The CDR3: CASSPSGTGNYEQYF. Here the CDR3 DNA reads TGTGCCAGCAGTCCCTCCGGGACAGGTAACTACGAGCAGTACTTC. This chain connects TRBV25-1 to TRBJ2-7, with 8 bases identical to TRBD1. V dropped 5 bases and J dropped 3; count of bases not matched to a gene: 9. CDR1 MGHDK and CDR2 SYGVNS come from the germline V gene. There are 15 residues in the CDR3.

This chain's CDR3 is CAISEEGQNTYNEQFF. The CDR3 bases are TGTGCCATCAGTGAGGAGGGGCAAAACACCTACAATGAGCAGTTCTTC. The chain is built from TRBV10-3 and TRBJ2-1, with D perhaps matching TRBD1 or TRBD2 (5 bases each). The CDR3 runs 16 residues. CDR1 is ENHRY, CDR2 SYGVKD, per germline. The V end was cut by 2 bases, the J end by 2 bases, with 13 bases between.

This clone appeared a few times. The chain combines TRBV7-9 with TRBJ2-1; D uncertain. This CDR3 region has 13 residues. From germline, CDR1 is SEHNR and CDR2 FQNEAQ (reference sequence). The CDR3, as DNA: TGTGCTATGACGGGTCTTGGCTCCAATGAGCAGTTCTTC. Encoded protein: CAMTGLGSNEQFF.

Only a few counts were recorded for this clone. The chain is built from TRBV28 and TRBJ2-3; D may match TRBD1 or TRBD2 (5 bases each). This CDR3 contains 15 residues. Germline CDR1 MDHEN, CDR2 SYDVKM. V lost 3 bases, J lost 2 bases, and 12 bases lay in between. As DNA, the CDR3 is TGTGCCAGCAGTTTGGGGCGGGTCCTCACAGATACGCAGTATTTT. This gives the protein CASSLGRVLTDTQYF.